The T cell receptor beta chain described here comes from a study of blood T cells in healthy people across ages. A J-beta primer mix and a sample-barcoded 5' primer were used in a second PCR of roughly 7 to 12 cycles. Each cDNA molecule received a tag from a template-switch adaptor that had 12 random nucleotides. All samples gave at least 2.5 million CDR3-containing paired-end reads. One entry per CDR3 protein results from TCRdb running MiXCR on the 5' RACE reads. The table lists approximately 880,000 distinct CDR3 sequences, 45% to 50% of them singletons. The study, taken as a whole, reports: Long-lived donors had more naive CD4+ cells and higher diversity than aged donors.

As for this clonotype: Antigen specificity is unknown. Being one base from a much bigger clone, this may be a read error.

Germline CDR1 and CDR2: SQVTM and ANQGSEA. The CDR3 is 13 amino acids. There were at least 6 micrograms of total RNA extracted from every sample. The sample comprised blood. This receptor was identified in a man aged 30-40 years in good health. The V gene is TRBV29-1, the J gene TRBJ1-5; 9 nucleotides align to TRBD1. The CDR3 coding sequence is TGCAGCGTGGAAGGACAGGGGAATAGGCCCCAGCATTTT. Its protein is CSVEGQGNRPQHF.